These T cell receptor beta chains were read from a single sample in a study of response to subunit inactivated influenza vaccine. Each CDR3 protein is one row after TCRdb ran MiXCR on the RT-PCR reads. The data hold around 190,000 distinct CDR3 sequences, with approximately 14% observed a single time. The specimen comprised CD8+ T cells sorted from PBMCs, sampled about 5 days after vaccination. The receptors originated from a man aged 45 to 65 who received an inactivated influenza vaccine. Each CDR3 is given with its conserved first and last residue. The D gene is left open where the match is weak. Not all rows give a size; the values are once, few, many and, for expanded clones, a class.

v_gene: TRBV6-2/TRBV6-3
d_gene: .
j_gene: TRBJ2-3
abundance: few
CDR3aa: CASSYPLTDTQYF
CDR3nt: TGTGCCAGCAGCTATCCACTCACAGATACGCAGTATTTT

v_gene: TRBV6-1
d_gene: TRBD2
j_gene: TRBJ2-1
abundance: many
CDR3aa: CASSAPGLAGGLEQFF
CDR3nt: TGTGCCAGCAGTGCGCCGGGACTAGCGGGAGGTCTTGAGCAGTTCTTC

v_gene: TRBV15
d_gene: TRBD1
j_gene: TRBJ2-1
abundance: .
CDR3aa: CATDSRDSYNEQFF
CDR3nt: TGTGCCACCGACTCCCGGGACAGCTACAATGAGCAGTTCTTC

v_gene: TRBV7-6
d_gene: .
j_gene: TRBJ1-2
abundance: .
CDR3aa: CASSPTPDEGYTF
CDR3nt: TGTGCCAGCAGCCCGACACCGGACGAGGGCTACACCTTC

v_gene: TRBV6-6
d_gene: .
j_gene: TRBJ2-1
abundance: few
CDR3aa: CASSSGTTNEQFF
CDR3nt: TGTGCCAGCAGTTCCGGGACCACAAATGAGCAGTTCTTC

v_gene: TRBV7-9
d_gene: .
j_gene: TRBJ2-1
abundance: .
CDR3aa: CASSSPPGAELYNEQFF
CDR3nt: TGTGCCAGCAGCTCCCCCCCAGGGGCCGAACTTTACAATGAGCAGTTCTTC

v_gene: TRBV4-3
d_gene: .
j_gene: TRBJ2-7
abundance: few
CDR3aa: CASSQYMAMTYEQYF
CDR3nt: TGCGCCAGCAGCCAGTATATGGCTATGACCTACGAGCAGTACTTC

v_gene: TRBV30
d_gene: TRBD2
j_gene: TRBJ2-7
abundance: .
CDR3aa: CAWRGGYEQYF
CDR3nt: TGTGCCTGGAGGGGGGGGTACGAGCAGTACTTC

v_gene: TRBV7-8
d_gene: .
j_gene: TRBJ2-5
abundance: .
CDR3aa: CASSLVGRIRETQYF
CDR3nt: TGTGCCAGCAGCTTAGTCGGCAGGATAAGGGAGACCCAGTACTTC

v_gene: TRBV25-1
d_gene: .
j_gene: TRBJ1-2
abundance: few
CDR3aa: CASSFSGNYGYTF
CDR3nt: TGTGCCAGCAGTTTCTCGGGCAACTATGGCTACACCTTC

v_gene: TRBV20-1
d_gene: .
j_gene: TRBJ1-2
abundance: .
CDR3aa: CSAQDRRGHGYTF
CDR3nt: TGCAGTGCTCAAGACCGGAGGGGCCATGGCTACACCTTC

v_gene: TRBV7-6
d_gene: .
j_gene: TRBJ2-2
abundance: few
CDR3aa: CASSRAQFNTGELFF
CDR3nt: TGTGCCAGCAGCCGCGCACAGTTCAACACCGGGGAGCTGTTTTTT

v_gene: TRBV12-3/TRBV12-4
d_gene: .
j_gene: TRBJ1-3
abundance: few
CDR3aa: CASSFTLSGASGNTIYF
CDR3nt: TGTGCCAGCAGTTTTACCTTATCCGGGGCGTCCGGAAACACCATATATTTT

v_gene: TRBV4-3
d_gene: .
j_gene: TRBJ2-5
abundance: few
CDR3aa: CASSQDGGRFKTQYF
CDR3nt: TGCGCCAGCAGCCAAGATGGAGGGAGATTCAAGACCCAGTACTTC

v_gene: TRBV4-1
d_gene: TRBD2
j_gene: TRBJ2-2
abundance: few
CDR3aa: CASSQDPAGVWNTGELFF
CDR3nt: TGCGCCAGCAGCCAAGATCCGGCGGGAGTGTGGAACACCGGGGAGCTGTTTTTT

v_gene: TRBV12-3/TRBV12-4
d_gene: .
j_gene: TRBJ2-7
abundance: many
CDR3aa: CASSLEGSDEQYF
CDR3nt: TGTGCCAGCAGTTTGGAGGGGAGTGACGAGCAGTACTTC

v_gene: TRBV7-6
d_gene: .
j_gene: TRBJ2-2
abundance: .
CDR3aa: CASSASPGTRNTGELFF
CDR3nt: TGTGCCAGCAGCGCCTCCCCCGGGACACGGAACACCGGGGAGCTGTTTTTT

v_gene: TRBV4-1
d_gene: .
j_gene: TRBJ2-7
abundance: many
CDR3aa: CASSQAVWQGGHEQYF
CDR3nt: TGCGCCAGCAGCCAAGCCGTCTGGCAGGGAGGCCACGAGCAGTACTTC

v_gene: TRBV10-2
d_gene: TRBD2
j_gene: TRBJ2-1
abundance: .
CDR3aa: CASSLPGLAANEQFF
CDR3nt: TGCGCCAGCAGTCTTCCGGGACTAGCGGCCAATGAGCAGTTCTTC

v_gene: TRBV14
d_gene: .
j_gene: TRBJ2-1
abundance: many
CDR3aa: CASSQVVGPLRSYEQFF
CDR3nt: TGTGCCAGCAGCCAAGTAGTGGGGCCTCTAAGGTCTTATGAGCAGTTCTTC

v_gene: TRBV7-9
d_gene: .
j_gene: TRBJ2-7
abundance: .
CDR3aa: CASSLGQRRLHEQYF
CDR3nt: TGTGCCAGCAGCTTAGGACAGCGACGACTCCACGAGCAGTACTTC

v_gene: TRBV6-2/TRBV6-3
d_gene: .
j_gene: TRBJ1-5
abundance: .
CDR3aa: CASSYSWKEQPQHF
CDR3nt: TGTGCCAGCAGTTACTCGTGGAAGGAGCAGCCCCAGCATTTT

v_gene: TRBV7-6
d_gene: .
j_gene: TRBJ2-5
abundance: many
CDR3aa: CASSLTRETQYF
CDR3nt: TGTGCCAGCAGCTTAACTCGGGAGACCCAGTACTTC

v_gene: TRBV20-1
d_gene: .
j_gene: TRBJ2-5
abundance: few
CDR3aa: CSAGDLPETQYF
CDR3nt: TGCAGTGCTGGGGACTTGCCGGAGACCCAGTACTTC

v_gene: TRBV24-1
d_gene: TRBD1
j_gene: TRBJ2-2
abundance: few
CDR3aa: CATSDLRTGDHGELFF
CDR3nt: TGTGCCACCAGTGATTTAAGGACAGGGGATCACGGGGAGCTGTTTTTT

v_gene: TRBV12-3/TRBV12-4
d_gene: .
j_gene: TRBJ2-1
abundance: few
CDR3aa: CASSPEGLLGYEQFF
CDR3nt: TGTGCCAGCAGCCCGGAGGGCCTTCTCGGCTATGAGCAGTTCTTC

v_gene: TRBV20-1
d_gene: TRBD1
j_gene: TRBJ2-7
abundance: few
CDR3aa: CSASGQGLEQYF
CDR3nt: TGCAGTGCTAGTGGACAGGGGCTCGAGCAGTACTTC

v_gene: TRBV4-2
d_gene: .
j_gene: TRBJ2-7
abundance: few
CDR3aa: CASSQGGASGSYEQYF
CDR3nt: TGTGCCAGCAGCCAAGGAGGGGCCTCGGGCTCCTACGAGCAGTACTTC

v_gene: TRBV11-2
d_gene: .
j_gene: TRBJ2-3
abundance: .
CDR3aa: CASSTTTDTQYF
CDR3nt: TGTGCCAGCAGCACTACCACAGATACGCAGTATTTT

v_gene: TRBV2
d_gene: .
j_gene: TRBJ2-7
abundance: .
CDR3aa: CATRGGSYEQYF
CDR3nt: TGTGCCACCAGGGGGGGGTCCTACGAGCAGTACTTC

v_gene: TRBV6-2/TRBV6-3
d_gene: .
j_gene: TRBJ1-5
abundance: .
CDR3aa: CASSPDDQPQHF
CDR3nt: TGTGCCAGCAGTCCCGACGATCAGCCCCAGCATTTT

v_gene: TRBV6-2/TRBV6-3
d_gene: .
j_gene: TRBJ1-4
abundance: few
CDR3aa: CASSYSETGQGSFF
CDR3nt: TGTGCCAGCAGTTACTCGGAGACCGGACAAGGAAGTTTTTTT

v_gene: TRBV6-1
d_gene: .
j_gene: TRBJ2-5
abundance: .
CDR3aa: CASSPSTGHPGETQYF
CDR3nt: TGTGCCAGCAGTCCCTCCACGGGACACCCAGGAGAGACCCAGTACTTC

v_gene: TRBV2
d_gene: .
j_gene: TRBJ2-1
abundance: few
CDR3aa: CASTTPTRSYNEQFF
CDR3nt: TGTGCCAGCACCACCCCGACACGATCCTACAATGAGCAGTTCTTC

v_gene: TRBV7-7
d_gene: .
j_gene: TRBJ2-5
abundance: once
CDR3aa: CASSSDRLKETQYF
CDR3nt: TGTGCCAGCAGCTCGGACAGACTAAAAGAGACCCAGTACTTC

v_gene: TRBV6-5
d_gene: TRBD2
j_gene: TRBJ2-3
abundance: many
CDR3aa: CASSYLSGNTDTQYF
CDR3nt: TGTGCCAGCAGTTACCTTAGCGGGAACACAGATACGCAGTATTTT

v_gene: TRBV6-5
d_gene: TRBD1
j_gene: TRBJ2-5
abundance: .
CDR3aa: CASSYADRVQETQYF
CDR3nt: TGTGCCAGCAGCTACGCGGACAGGGTGCAAGAGACCCAGTACTTC

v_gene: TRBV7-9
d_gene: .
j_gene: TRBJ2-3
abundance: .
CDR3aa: CASSSETARTDTQYF
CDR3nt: TGTGCCAGCAGCTCCGAAACCGCCCGCACAGATACGCAGTATTTT

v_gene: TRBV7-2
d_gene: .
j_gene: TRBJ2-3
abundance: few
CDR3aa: CASSLHGLSTDTQYF
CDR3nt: TGTGCCAGCAGCTTACACGGGCTAAGCACAGATACGCAGTATTTT

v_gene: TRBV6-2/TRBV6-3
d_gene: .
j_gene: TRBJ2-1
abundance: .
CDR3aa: CASSYPTPEQFF
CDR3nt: TGTGCCAGCAGTTACCCGACACCTGAGCAGTTCTTC

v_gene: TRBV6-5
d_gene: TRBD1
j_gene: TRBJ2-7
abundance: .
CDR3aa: CASSTRQGNSYEQYF
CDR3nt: TGTGCCAGCAGTACGCGACAGGGCAACTCCTACGAGCAGTACTTC

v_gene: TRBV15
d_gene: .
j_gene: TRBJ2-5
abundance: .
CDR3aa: CATSSSSPGLSAQYF
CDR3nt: TGTGCCACCAGCAGCTCCTCACCGGGACTGAGCGCCCAGTACTTC

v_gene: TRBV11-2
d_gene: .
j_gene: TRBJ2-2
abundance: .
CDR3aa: CASSPSYGPGELFF
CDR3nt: TGTGCCAGCAGCCCCTCTTACGGGCCCGGGGAGCTGTTTTTT

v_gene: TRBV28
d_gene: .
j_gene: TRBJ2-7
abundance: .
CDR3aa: CASSSPLPAYEQYF
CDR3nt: TGTGCCAGCAGTTCCCCCCTCCCCGCCTACGAGCAGTACTTC

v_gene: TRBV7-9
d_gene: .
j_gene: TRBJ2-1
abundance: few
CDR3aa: CASNLGSPSYNEQFF
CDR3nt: TGTGCCAGCAACCTGGGGAGCCCCTCCTACAATGAGCAGTTCTTC

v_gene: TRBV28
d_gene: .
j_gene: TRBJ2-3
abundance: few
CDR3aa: CASSLLREIRDTQYF
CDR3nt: TGTGCCAGCAGTTTATTAAGAGAGATCAGGGATACGCAGTATTTT

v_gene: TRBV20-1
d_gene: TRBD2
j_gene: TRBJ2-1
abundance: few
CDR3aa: CSAPEVLAGEEQFF
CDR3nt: TGCAGTGCCCCTGAAGTACTAGCGGGGGAAGAGCAGTTCTTC

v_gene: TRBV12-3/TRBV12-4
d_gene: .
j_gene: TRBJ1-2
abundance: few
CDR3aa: CASSLALAGTLGYTF
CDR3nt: TGTGCCAGCAGTTTAGCGCTAGCAGGGACGCTGGGCTACACCTTC

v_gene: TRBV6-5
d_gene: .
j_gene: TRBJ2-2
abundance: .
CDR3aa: CASSYSIGPGTGELFF
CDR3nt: TGTGCCAGCAGTTACTCGATTGGGCCGGGCACCGGGGAGCTGTTTTTT

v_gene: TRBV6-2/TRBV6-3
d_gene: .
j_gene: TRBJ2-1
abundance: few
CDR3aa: CASSRTSGYDNEQFF
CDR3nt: TGTGCCAGCAGCCGTACGAGCGGGTACGACAATGAGCAGTTCTTC

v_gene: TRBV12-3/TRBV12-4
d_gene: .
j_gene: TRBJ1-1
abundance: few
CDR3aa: CASSFLGMNTEAFF
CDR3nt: TGTGCCAGCAGTTTTTTAGGGATGAACACTGAAGCTTTCTTT

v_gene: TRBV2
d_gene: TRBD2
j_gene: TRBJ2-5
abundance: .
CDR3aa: CASSPTSGYQETQYF
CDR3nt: TGTGCCAGCAGTCCGACTAGCGGGTACCAAGAGACCCAGTACTTC

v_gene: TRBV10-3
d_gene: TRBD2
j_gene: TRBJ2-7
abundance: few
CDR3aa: CAISEPSGRYEQYF
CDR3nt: TGTGCCATCAGTGAACCTAGCGGGAGGTACGAGCAGTACTTC

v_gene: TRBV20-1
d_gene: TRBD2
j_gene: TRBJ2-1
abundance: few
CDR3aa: CSAVPGLAGGGYNEQFF
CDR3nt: TGCAGTGCCGTCCCGGGACTAGCGGGAGGAGGGTACAATGAGCAGTTCTTC

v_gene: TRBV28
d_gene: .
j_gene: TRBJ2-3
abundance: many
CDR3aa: CASSLSGSTDTQYF
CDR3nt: TGTGCCAGCAGTTTATCCGGAAGCACAGATACGCAGTATTTT